The clone carrying this T cell receptor beta chain was detected only a few times. What it recognizes is unknown. Since the library was made to target alpha chains, this beta chain is a stray read and its abundance is not meaningful. This sample is part of a study of spatial heterogeneity in lung cancer. Each CDR3 protein is one row after TCRdb ran MiXCR on the 5' RACE reads. The data contain 4,000 to 4,500 distinct CDR3 sequences, less than 30% of them seen just once; the ten biggest clones take up 25%. Regarding the study as a whole: The appearance of ubiquitous expanded tumor TCRs in blood was greater at resection than follow-up.

CDR3 size: 13 residues. V shed 3 bases and J shed 3 bases, with 8 bases lying between them. The germline gives CDR1 SGHRS, CDR2 YFSETQ. Time point in this sample: sample taken at primary tumor resection. Unsorted samples of tumor, nontumor lung or frozen PBMC had their whole RNA sequenced. The chain employs TRBV5-1 and TRBJ2-3, with D tentatively TRBD2 (5 bases). This specimen was PBMCs, taken at surgery. The receptor was derived from a female donor with early-stage non-small cell lung cancer. This chain's CDR3 is CASSSEVTDTQYF. The CDR3, as DNA: TGCGCCAGCAGCTCGGAGGTTACAGATACGCAGTATTTT.